Listed below are T cell receptor beta chains from one sample, sequenced in a study of blood T cell repertoires in COVID-19. Sequencing used immunoSEQ multiplex PCR; TCRdb keeps in-frame clones, though not all of them. The data contain fewer than 150,000 clones, roughly 89% of them singletons. Input material: peripheral blood. Receptors were obtained from a woman aged 40 to 55 with acute or convalescent COVID-19. Each CDR3 is given with its conserved first and last residue. Fields, in order: J gene, clone size, V gene, D gene, CDR3 DNA, CDR3 protein. D genes are given only for firm matches. Size is omitted from some rows. Given values are once, few, many or a class for expanded clones.

J gene: TRBJ2-5
clone size: .
V gene: TRBV9
D gene: TRBD1
CDR3 DNA: TGTGCCAGCAGCGCACGGACAGGGTTGGAGACCCAGTACTTC
CDR3 protein: CASSARTGLETQYF

J gene: TRBJ1-1
clone size: .
V gene: TRBV5-6
D gene: TRBD1
CDR3 DNA: TGTGCCAGCACCAGAGCGGGACAGGGAATGATGAACACTGAAGCTTTCTTT
CDR3 protein: CASTRAGQGMMNTEAFF

J gene: TRBJ1-1
clone size: .
V gene: TRBV6-5
D gene: .
CDR3 DNA: TGTGCCAGCAGACCGCACAGTTTGAACACTGAAGCTTTCTTT
CDR3 protein: CASRPHSLNTEAFF

J gene: TRBJ2-7
clone size: once
V gene: TRBV4-3
D gene: TRBD1
CDR3 DNA: TGCGCCAGCAGCCAAGATCGGGGCTCGGGACAGTGGATTTGTTGGTACGAGCAGTACTTC
CDR3 protein: CASSQDRGSGQWICWYEQYF

J gene: TRBJ1-1
clone size: .
V gene: TRBV6-5
D gene: .
CDR3 DNA: TGTGCCAGCAGTCCAGGACATTTCGGGACTGAAGCTTTCTTT
CDR3 protein: CASSPGHFGTEAFF

J gene: TRBJ2-3
clone size: .
V gene: TRBV7-2
D gene: TRBD2
CDR3 DNA: TGTGCCAGCAGCTTAGGGGCTAGCGGGAGATCAGATACGCAGTATTTT
CDR3 protein: CASSLGASGRSDTQYF

J gene: TRBJ1-1
clone size: .
V gene: TRBV9
D gene: .
CDR3 DNA: TGTGCCAGCAGCGGGACAGTACATCCTGAAGCTTTCTTT
CDR3 protein: CASSGTVHPEAFF

J gene: TRBJ2-7
clone size: once
V gene: TRBV2
D gene: TRBD2
CDR3 DNA: TGTGCCAGCAAAGCGGGGGAAGGGGGGCGTAGCGAGCAGTACTTC
CDR3 protein: CASKAGEGGRSEQYF

J gene: TRBJ2-2
clone size: once
V gene: TRBV6-5
D gene: .
CDR3 DNA: TGTGCCAGCAGTCCTAACACCGGGGAGCTGTTTTTT
CDR3 protein: CASSPNTGELFF

J gene: TRBJ2-7
clone size: .
V gene: TRBV5-1
D gene: .
CDR3 DNA: TGCGCCAGCAGCTTGGCAGGCAGGGCTCCCTACGAGCAGTACTTC
CDR3 protein: CASSLAGRAPYEQYF

J gene: TRBJ1-1
clone size: .
V gene: TRBV10-2
D gene: .
CDR3 DNA: TGCGCCAGCAACGCGTGGGGGGGTGAAGCTTTCTTT
CDR3 protein: CASNAWGGEAFF

J gene: TRBJ1-2
clone size: .
V gene: TRBV4-2
D gene: .
CDR3 DNA: TGTGCCAGCAGCCACCGAGCTAACTATGGCTACACCTTC
CDR3 protein: CASSHRANYGYTF

J gene: TRBJ2-3
clone size: .
V gene: TRBV7-3
D gene: .
CDR3 DNA: TGTGCCAGCAGCCTAATACCGACAGGCCCCACAGATACGCAGTATTTT
CDR3 protein: CASSLIPTGPTDTQYF

J gene: TRBJ2-3
clone size: .
V gene: TRBV27
D gene: TRBD2
CDR3 DNA: TGTGCCAGCAGTCTAGCGGGAGTAATGGGAAACACAGATACGCAGTATTTT
CDR3 protein: CASSLAGVMGNTDTQYF

J gene: TRBJ1-4
clone size: .
V gene: TRBV27
D gene: TRBD1
CDR3 DNA: TGTGCCAGCAGTACCCCGGGACAGGCATCGGGAAAACTGTTTTTT
CDR3 protein: CASSTPGQASGKLFF

J gene: TRBJ2-7
clone size: .
V gene: TRBV18
D gene: .
CDR3 DNA: TGTGCCAGCTCCATATTAACAGGGAAAAGCTCCTACGAGCAGTACTTC
CDR3 protein: CASSILTGKSSYEQYF

J gene: TRBJ2-3
clone size: .
V gene: TRBV5-6
D gene: .
CDR3 DNA: TGTGCCAGCAGTCAGGAGCTAGGGAGAACAGATACGCAGTATTTT
CDR3 protein: CASSQELGRTDTQYF

J gene: TRBJ2-7
clone size: .
V gene: TRBV7-2
D gene: TRBD2
CDR3 DNA: TGTGCCAGCAGCTTAGTGGTAGCGGGAGGCCACGAGCAGTACTTC
CDR3 protein: CASSLVVAGGHEQYF

J gene: TRBJ1-5
clone size: .
V gene: TRBV15
D gene: .
CDR3 DNA: TGTGCCACCAGCAGATTCCCCGAGGAGTCCCAGCATTTT
CDR3 protein: CATSRFPEESQHF

J gene: TRBJ1-2
clone size: .
V gene: TRBV18
D gene: .
CDR3 DNA: TGTGCCAGCTCACCACAGGGGAAAGACTATGGCTACACCTTC
CDR3 protein: CASSPQGKDYGYTF

J gene: TRBJ1-2
clone size: .
V gene: TRBV20-1
D gene: .
CDR3 DNA: TGCAGTGCTAGTGAGCTCTGGAGGTATGGCTACACCTTC
CDR3 protein: CSASELWRYGYTF

J gene: TRBJ1-1
clone size: .
V gene: TRBV4-3
D gene: .
CDR3 DNA: TGCGCCAGCAGCCAGGAGCACAGGGTGGTAGCTTTCTTT
CDR3 protein: CASSQEHRVVAFF

J gene: TRBJ1-6
clone size: .
V gene: TRBV3-1/TRBV3-2
D gene: .
CDR3 DNA: TGTGCCAGCAGCCCGATGGGTGGTAGGAGTAGTTCACCCCTCCACTTT
CDR3 protein: CASSPMGGRSSSPLHF

J gene: TRBJ2-1
clone size: .
V gene: TRBV10-3
D gene: TRBD2
CDR3 DNA: TGTGCCATCAGTGGGCAACTAGCGGGGGGCAATGAGCAGTTCTTC
CDR3 protein: CAISGQLAGGNEQFF

J gene: TRBJ1-5
clone size: .
V gene: TRBV6-2/TRBV6-3
D gene: .
CDR3 DNA: TGTGCCAGCAGTTACGGCAGTCCGGAGGTGCAGCCCCAGCATTTT
CDR3 protein: CASSYGSPEVQPQHF